This is a list of T cell receptor beta chains from one sample in a study of blood T cell repertoires in COVID-19. Here immunoSEQ multiplex PCR was the method, and the copy in TCRdb shows in-frame clones only, minus some. The sample carries 200,000 to 300,000 clones, under 85% recorded once. The sequenced sample was peripheral blood. Receptor source: a human donor in a cohort sampled during active COVID-19. Each CDR3 is given with its conserved first and last residue. D genes are given only for firm matches. Only some rows state a clone size, as once, few, many or a class for expanded clones.

clone_size,v_call,d_call,j_call,cdr3_nt,cdr3_aa
.,TRBV4-2,TRBD2,TRBJ2-2,TGTGCCAGCAGCCAAAGGACTAGCGGGCAGAACACCGGGGAGCTGTTTTTT,CASSQRTSGQNTGELFF
once,TRBV3-1/TRBV3-2,TRBD1,TRBJ1-1,TGTGCCAGCAGCCCGACTGGACAGGCCGTTGAAGCTTTCTTT,CASSPTGQAVEAFF
few,TRBV18,.,TRBJ1-1,TGTGCCAGCTCACTAAACCAGGAGGGCACTGAAGCTTTCTTT,CASSLNQEGTEAFF
.,TRBV14,TRBD1,TRBJ2-4,TGTGCCAGCAGCGTAAGACAGGGTGGCAAAAACATTCAGTACTTC,CASSVRQGGKNIQYF
.,TRBV5-5,TRBD1,TRBJ1-5,TGTGCCAGCAGCCCGGGGTCCGGGACAGGGGGCAATCAGCCCCAGCATTTT,CASSPGSGTGGNQPQHF
.,TRBV4-1,TRBD2,TRBJ2-1,TGCGCCAGCAGCCCCTTACTAGCGGAGCGGATCTCCTACAATGAGCAGTTCTTC,CASSPLLAERISYNEQFF
.,TRBV9,.,TRBJ2-6,TGTGCCAGCAGCCCCCGGACTGTTGGGGCCAACGTCCTGACTTTC,CASSPRTVGANVLTF
.,TRBV11-2,TRBD2,TRBJ2-2,TGTGCCAGCAGCTTATGGGGGGGTAACACCGGGGAGCTGTTTTTT,CASSLWGGNTGELFF
.,TRBV7-6,TRBD1,TRBJ2-7,TGTGCCAGCAGCTCTAGTCAACAGGGGTTCCCCTACGAGCAGTACTTC,CASSSSQQGFPYEQYF
.,TRBV27,TRBD1,TRBJ1-5,TGTGCCAGCAGTTTATGGGGACAGGGTAGTCAGCCCCAGCATTTT,CASSLWGQGSQPQHF
.,TRBV6-5,TRBD1,TRBJ1-4,TGTGCCATTTTGCCGGGACAGGGGTTGGAAAAACTGTTTTTT,CAILPGQGLEKLFF
.,TRBV6-5,.,TRBJ2-2,TGTGCCAGCAGTCGAGTGAACACCGGGGAGCTGTTTTTT,CASSRVNTGELFF
.,TRBV6-5,TRBD2,TRBJ2-5,TGTGCCAGCAGTTCCCTTATAGCGGGAGGAGAGACCCAGTACTTC,CASSSLIAGGETQYF
.,TRBV5-1,.,TRBJ2-7,TGCGCCAGCAGCTCGGCCGGAGTCGGGGAGCAGTACTTC,CASSSAGVGEQYF
few,TRBV5-1,TRBD2,TRBJ2-7,TGCGCCAGCAGCCTAACAGCGGGAGCTAGCTACGAGCAGTACTTC,CASSLTAGASYEQYF
.,TRBV29-1,.,TRBJ2-7,TGCAGCGTTGGTAGAACAGGATCCTACGAGCAGTACTTC,CSVGRTGSYEQYF
few,TRBV3-1/TRBV3-2,TRBD1,TRBJ2-7,TGTGCCAGCAGCCGTACAGGGGGTCCCTACGAGCAGTACTTC,CASSRTGGPYEQYF
few,TRBV5-4,TRBD2,TRBJ2-7,TGTGCCAGCAGCTTGGAACTAGCGGGGGCCGAGCAGTACTTC,CASSLELAGAEQYF
.,TRBV28,TRBD1,TRBJ2-5,TGTGCCAGCAGACCCGGACAGGAAGAGACCCAGTACTTC,CASRPGQEETQYF
.,TRBV15,.,TRBJ1-1,TGTGCCACCAGCAGAGTAGCGGGGGGATCCACTGAAGCTTTCTTT,CATSRVAGGSTEAFF
.,TRBV6-5,TRBD1,TRBJ1-6,TGTGCCAGCAGTTTACAGGGGGCGGGTTATAATTCACCCCTCCACTTT,CASSLQGAGYNSPLHF
.,TRBV28,.,TRBJ2-3,TGTGCCAGCAGCCCCCCCACAGCGGGCACAGATACGCAGTATTTT,CASSPPTAGTDTQYF
.,TRBV3-1/TRBV3-2,.,TRBJ1-2,TGTGCCAGCAGCCAGGCCCAGGGTCGTAGTGGCTACACCTTC,CASSQAQGRSGYTF
.,TRBV3-1/TRBV3-2,TRBD2,TRBJ2-7,TGTGCCAGCAGCCAAACTAGCGGGGGGCGTAACTCCTACGAGCAGTACTTC,CASSQTSGGRNSYEQYF
.,TRBV10-1,TRBD2,TRBJ2-3,TGCGCCAGCAACGGACTAGCGGGAGAAGATACGCAGTATTTT,CASNGLAGEDTQYF
.,TRBV2,.,TRBJ2-7,TGTGCCAGCAGCAGGGGTTTCGAGCAGTACTTC,CASSRGFEQYF
.,TRBV6-5,.,TRBJ1-5,TGTGCCAGCACAGAACAGGATAGCAATCAGCCCCAGCATTTT,CASTEQDSNQPQHF
.,TRBV5-1,.,TRBJ2-1,TGCGCCAGCAGCGAGGCTAGTCGGTACAATGAGCAGTTCTTC,CASSEASRYNEQFF
once,TRBV18,TRBD1,TRBJ2-1,TGTGCCAGCTCACCGGGACAGGGTTCCAATGAGCAGTTCTTC,CASSPGQGSNEQFF
.,TRBV10-3,TRBD1,TRBJ2-6,TGTGCCATCAGGACCGGACAGGGGGAACCTCGAGGGGCCAACGTCCTGACTTTC,CAIRTGQGEPRGANVLTF
many,TRBV19,TRBD1,TRBJ2-2,TGTGCCAGTAGGACCGGGACAGGGGGCACCGGGGAGCTGTTTTTT,CASRTGTGGTGELFF
.,TRBV5-1,.,TRBJ1-3,TGCGCCAGCAGCTTGATGGCCCCTAGCTCTGGAAACACCATATATTTT,CASSLMAPSSGNTIYF
.,TRBV5-6,TRBD1,TRBJ2-7,TGTGCCAGCAGCTTGGAATCGACAGGGGCCGGCTACGAGCAGTACTTC,CASSLESTGAGYEQYF
.,TRBV20-1,TRBD2,TRBJ2-7,TGCAGTGCTAGTTTCATCGGGGGACTAGCGGGAGATGAGCAGTACTTC,CSASFIGGLAGDEQYF
.,TRBV3-1/TRBV3-2,TRBD1,TRBJ2-1,TGTGCCAGCAGCCAAGGAGGAACAGGGGTTCCCAATGAGCAGTTCTTC,CASSQGGTGVPNEQFF
.,TRBV6-6,.,TRBJ2-7,TGTGCCAGCAGCACCAGGGACGAGCAGTACTTC,CASSTRDEQYF
once,TRBV19,.,TRBJ2-2,TGTGCCAGTAGTGTCCGACTAGTGATGAACACCGGGGAGCTGTTTTTT,CASSVRLVMNTGELFF
few,TRBV27,.,TRBJ2-5,TGTGCCAGCAGTTCAATTGACAGAAAAGAGACCCAGTACTTC,CASSSIDRKETQYF
.,TRBV13,.,TRBJ2-7,TGTGCCAGCAGCTTAGTTCTAGGAGGAGGATACGAGCAGTACTTC,CASSLVLGGGYEQYF
.,TRBV27,TRBD1,TRBJ2-7,TGTGCCAGCAGTTTTAAGCTGATCGGGACAGCCAATTACGAGCAGTACTTC,CASSFKLIGTANYEQYF
.,TRBV12-3/TRBV12-4,.,TRBJ1-4,TGTGCCAGCAGCCGAAACAGGGACGAAAAACTGTTTTTT,CASSRNRDEKLFF
few,TRBV11-2,TRBD1,TRBJ2-2,TGTGCCAGCAGCTTAGAAGGGACAGGGGGGTACACCGGGGAGCTGTTTTTT,CASSLEGTGGYTGELFF
once,TRBV5-1,TRBD2,TRBJ2-5,TGCGCCAGCAGCCATACTCCGGGACTAAAAGGGGAGACCCAGTACTTC,CASSHTPGLKGETQYF
.,TRBV6-2/TRBV6-3,.,TRBJ1-6,TGTGCCAGCAGTTATGAGGTCGGGAGGGCCCTCCACTTT,CASSYEVGRALHF
.,TRBV6-5,TRBD2,TRBJ2-3,TGTGCCAGCAGTTCTTTAGCGGGAGTGCGCACAGATACGCAGTATTTT,CASSSLAGVRTDTQYF
.,TRBV4-1,TRBD2,TRBJ2-7,TGCGCCAGCAGCTCCCGGACTAGCGGGAGCAGATTCTACGAGCAGTACTTC,CASSSRTSGSRFYEQYF
.,TRBV6-2/TRBV6-3,TRBD1,TRBJ2-6,TGTGCCAGCAGCTTCACGACCGGGACAGGGGGATTTGGGGCCAACGTCCTGACTTTC,CASSFTTGTGGFGANVLTF
.,TRBV2,TRBD2,TRBJ2-3,TGTGCCAGCAGGCAGGGACCGGGACTAGCGGAGAACACAGATACGCAGTATTTT,CASRQGPGLAENTDTQYF
.,TRBV10-3,.,TRBJ2-3,TGTGCCATCAGTGAGTCGATGATGGCGGCGGGGGCGGATACGCAGTATTTT,CAISESMMAAGADTQYF